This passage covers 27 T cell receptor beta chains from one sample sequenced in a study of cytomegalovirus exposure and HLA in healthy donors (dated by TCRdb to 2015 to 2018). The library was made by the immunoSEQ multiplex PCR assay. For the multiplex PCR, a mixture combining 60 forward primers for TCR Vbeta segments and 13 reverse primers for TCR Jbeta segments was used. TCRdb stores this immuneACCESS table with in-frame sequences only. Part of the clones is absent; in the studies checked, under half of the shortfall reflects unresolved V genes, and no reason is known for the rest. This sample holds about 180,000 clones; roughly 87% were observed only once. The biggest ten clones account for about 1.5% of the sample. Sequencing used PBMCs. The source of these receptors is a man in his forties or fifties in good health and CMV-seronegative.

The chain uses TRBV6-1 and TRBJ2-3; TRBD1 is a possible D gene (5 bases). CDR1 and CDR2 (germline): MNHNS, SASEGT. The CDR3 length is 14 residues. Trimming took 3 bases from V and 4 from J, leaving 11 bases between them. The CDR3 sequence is CASSDPARADTQYF. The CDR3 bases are TGTGCCAGCAGTGATCCCGCCAGGGCAGATACGCAGTATTTT.

The CDR3 protein is CASGTGTGSYNEQFF. In DNA form, the CDR3 reads TGCGCCAGCGGGACCGGGACAGGTTCCTACAATGAGCAGTTCTTC. J is TRBJ2-1 and V is TRBV5-1; 8 bases line up with TRBD1. The CDR3 has 15 amino acids. V gave up 7 bases and J gave up 1 base; unmatched junction bases: 7. In germline, CDR1 is SGHRS, CDR2 YFSETQ.

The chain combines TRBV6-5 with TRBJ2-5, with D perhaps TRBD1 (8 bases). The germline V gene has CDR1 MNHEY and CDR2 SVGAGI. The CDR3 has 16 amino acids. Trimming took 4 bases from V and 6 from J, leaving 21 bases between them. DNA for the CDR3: TGTGCCAGCAGTTGGGGGGGATCAGGGGGCCTAAAGACCCAGTACTTC. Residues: CASSWGGSGGLKTQYF.

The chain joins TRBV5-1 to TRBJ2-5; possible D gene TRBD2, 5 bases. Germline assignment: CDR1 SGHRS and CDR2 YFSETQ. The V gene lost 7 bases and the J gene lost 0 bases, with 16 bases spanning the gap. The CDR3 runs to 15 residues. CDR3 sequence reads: CASSKGGLYQETQYF. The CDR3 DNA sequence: TGCGCCAGCTCGAAGGGCGGGTTGTACCAAGAGACCCAGTACTTC.

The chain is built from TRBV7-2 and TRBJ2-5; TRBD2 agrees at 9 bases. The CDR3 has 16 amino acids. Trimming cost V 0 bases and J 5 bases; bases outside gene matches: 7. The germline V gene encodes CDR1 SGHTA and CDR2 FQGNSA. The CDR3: CASSLAAGGPVETQYF. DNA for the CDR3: TGTGCCAGCAGCTTAGCGGCGGGGGGGCCGGTGGAGACCCAGTACTTC.

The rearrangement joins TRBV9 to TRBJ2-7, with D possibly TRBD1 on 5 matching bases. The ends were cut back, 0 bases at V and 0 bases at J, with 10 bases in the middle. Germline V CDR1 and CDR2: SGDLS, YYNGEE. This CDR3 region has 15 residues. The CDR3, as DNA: TGTGCCAGCAGCGTAGGGTTAGGGGTCTCCTACGAGCAGTACTTC. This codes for CASSVGLGVSYEQYF.

CDR3 bases: TGTGCCAGCAGTCCGGGACTAGCGTTACAGTACTTC. This encodes CASSPGLALQYF. The V and J genes are TRBV11-1 and TRBJ2-7; TRBD2 matches at 10 bases. The germline gives CDR1 SGHAT, CDR2 FQDESV (reference sequence). The length of the CDR3 is 12 residues. V shed 6 bases and J 10 bases; nucleotides not matched to a gene: 6. The whole variable domain, filled in from reference TRBV11-1 and TRBJ2-7, reads EAEVAQSPRYKITEKSQAVAFWCDPISGHATLYWYRQILGQGPELLVQFQDESVVDDSQLPKDRFSAERLKGVDSTLKIQPAELGDSAMYLCASSPGLALQYFGPGTRLTVT.

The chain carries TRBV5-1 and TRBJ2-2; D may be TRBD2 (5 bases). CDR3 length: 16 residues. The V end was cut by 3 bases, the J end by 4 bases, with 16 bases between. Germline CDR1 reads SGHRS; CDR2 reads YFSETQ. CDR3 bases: TGCGCCAGCAGCTCGGCACTAGTACCGGTCACCGGGGAGCTGTTTTTT. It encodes CASSSALVPVTGELFF.

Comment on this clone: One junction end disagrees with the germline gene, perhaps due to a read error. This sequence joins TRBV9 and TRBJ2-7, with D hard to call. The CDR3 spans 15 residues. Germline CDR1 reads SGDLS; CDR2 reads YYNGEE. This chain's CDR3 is CASSVAGFTSHEQYF. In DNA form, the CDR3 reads TGTGCCAGCAGCGTAGCCGGGTTCACCTCCCACGAGCAGTACTTC.

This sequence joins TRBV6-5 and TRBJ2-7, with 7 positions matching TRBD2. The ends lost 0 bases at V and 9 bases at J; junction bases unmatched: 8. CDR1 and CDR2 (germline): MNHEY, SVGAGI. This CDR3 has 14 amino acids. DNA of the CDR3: TGTGCCAGCAGTTACTCGATATTAGCGGGCAGGCAGTACTTC. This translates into CASSYSILAGRQYF.

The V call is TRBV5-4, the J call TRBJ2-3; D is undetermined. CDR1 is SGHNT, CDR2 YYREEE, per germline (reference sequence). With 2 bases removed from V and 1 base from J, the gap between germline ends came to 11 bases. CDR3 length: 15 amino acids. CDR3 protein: CASSLEARGTDTQYF. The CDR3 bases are TGTGCCAGCAGCTTAGAAGCACGCGGCACAGATACGCAGTATTTT.

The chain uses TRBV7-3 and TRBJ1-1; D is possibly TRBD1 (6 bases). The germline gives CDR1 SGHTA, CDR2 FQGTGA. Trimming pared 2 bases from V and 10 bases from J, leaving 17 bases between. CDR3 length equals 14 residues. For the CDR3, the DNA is TGTGCCAGCAGCTTAGGCACAGAAAGAGGGGGAGCTTTCTTT. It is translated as CASSLGTERGGAFF.

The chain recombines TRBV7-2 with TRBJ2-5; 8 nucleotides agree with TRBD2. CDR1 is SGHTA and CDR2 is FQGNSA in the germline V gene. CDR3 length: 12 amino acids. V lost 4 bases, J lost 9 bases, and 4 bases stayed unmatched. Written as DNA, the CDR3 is TGTGCCAGCAGCTCACGCGGGGGGCCCCAGTACTTC. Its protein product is CASSSRGGPQYF.

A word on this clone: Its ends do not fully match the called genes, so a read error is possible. CDR3 coding DNA: TGTGCTAGCAGCTTAGGGATCCAGGCAACCTACAATGAGCAGTTCTTC. This sequence encodes CASSLGIQATYNEQFF. V and J are TRBV7-7 and TRBJ2-1, with D uncertain. The CDR3 is 16 amino acids. Germline V gives CDR1 SSHAT, CDR2 FNYEAQ (reference sequence).

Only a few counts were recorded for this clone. CDR3 sequence reads: CASSSGGKRNEQFF. The CDR3, as DNA: TGTGCCAGCAGTTCCGGGGGTAAGAGGAATGAGCAGTTCTTC. The chain uses TRBV28 and TRBJ2-1; possibly TRBD2 for D (6 bases). The CDR3 has 14 amino acids. Trimming shortened V by 4 bases and J by 7 bases, and 14 bases separated the two germline ends. Germline V CDR1 and CDR2: MDHEN, SYDVKM.

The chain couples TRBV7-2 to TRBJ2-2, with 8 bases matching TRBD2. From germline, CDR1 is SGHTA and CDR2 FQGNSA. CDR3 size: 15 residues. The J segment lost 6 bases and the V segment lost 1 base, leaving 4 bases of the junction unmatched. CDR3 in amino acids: CASSLVSRGAGELFF. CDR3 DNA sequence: TGTGCCAGCAGCTTAGTCTCGCGGGGGGCCGGGGAGCTGTTTTTT.

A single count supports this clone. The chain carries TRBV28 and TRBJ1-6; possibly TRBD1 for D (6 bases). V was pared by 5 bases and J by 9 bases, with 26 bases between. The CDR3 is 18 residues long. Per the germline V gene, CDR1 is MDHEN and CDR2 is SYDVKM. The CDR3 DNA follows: TGTGCCAGCAGTCCCGGATTGGGGGGGCGCGATTCGAGTTCACCCCTCCACTTT. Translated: CASSPGLGGRDSSSPLHF.

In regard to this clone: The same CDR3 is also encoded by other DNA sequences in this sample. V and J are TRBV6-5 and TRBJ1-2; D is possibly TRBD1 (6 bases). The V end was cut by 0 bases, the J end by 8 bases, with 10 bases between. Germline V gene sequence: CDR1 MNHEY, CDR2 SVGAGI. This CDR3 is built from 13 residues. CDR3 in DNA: TGTGCCAGCAGTTACTCCCAGGGGCGAGGCTACACCTTC. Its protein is CASSYSQGRGYTF.

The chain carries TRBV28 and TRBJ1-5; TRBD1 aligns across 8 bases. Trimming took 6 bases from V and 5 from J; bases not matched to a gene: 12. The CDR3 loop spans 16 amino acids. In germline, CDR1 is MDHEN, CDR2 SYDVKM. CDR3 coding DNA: TGTGCCAGCAGCCCAAATGACAGGGGAGCACATCAGCCCCAGCATTTT. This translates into CASSPNDRGAHQPQHF.

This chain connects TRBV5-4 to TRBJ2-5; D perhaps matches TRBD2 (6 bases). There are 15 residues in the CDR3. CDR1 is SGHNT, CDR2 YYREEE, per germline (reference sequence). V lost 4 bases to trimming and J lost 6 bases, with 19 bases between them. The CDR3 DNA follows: TGTGCCAGCAGCCCGGACTACCAGACCCCCAAGACCCAGTACTTC. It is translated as CASSPDYQTPKTQYF.

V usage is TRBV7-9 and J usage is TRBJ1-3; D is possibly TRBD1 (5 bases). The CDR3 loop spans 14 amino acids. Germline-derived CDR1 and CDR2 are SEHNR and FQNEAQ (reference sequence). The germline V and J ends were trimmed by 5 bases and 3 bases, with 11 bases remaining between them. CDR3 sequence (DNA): TGTGCCAGCAGCCCACCAGGGTTTGGAAACACCATATATTTT. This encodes CASSPPGFGNTIYF.

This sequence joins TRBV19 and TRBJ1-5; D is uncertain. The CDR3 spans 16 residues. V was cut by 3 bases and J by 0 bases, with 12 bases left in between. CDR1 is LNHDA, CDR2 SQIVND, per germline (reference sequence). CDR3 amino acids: CASSIGAFNSNQPQHF. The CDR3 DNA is TGTGCCAGTAGTATCGGAGCATTCAATAGCAATCAGCCCCAGCATTTT.

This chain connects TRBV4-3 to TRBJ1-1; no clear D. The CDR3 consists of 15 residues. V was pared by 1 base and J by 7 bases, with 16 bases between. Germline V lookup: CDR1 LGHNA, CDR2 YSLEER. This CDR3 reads CASSQVGREQGEAFF. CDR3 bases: TGCGCCAGCAGCCAAGTGGGCCGCGAACAAGGTGAAGCTTTCTTT.

The CDR3 coding sequence is TGTGCCAGCAGTATCAGGGCCGGGGAGCTGTTTTTT. It translates to CASSIRAGELFF. This chain uses TRBV6-5 with TRBJ2-2; weak D call: TRBD1 (5 bases). The CDR3 has 12 amino acids. V was shortened by 5 bases and J by 6 bases, with 7 bases between the two germline ends. In germline, CDR1 is MNHEY, CDR2 SVGAGI.

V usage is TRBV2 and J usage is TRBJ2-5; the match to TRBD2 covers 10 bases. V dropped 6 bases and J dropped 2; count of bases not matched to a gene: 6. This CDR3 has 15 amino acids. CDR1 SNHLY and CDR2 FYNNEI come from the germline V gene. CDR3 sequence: CASRGQRGGQETQYF. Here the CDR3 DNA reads TGTGCCAGCAGAGGGCAGCGGGGGGGGCAAGAGACCCAGTACTTC. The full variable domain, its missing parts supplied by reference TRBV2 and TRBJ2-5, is EPEVTQTPSHQVTQMGQEVILRCVPISNHLYFYWYRQILGQKVEFLVSFYNNEISEKSEIFDDQFSVERPDGSNFTLKIRSTKLEDSAMYFCASRGQRGGQETQYFGPGTRLLVL.

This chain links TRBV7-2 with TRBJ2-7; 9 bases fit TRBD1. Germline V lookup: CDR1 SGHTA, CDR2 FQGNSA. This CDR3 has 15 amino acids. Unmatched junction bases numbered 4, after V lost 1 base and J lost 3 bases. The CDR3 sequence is CASSLGQGGIYEQYF. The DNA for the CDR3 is TGTGCCAGCAGCTTAGGACAGGGGGGCATCTACGAGCAGTACTTC.

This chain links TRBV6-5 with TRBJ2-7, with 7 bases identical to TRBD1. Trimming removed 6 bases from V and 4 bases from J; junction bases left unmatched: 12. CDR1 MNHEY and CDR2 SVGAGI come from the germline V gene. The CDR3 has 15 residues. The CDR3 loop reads CASRARDRLTYEQYF. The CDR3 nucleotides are TGTGCCAGCAGAGCCCGGGACAGACTGACATACGAGCAGTACTTC.